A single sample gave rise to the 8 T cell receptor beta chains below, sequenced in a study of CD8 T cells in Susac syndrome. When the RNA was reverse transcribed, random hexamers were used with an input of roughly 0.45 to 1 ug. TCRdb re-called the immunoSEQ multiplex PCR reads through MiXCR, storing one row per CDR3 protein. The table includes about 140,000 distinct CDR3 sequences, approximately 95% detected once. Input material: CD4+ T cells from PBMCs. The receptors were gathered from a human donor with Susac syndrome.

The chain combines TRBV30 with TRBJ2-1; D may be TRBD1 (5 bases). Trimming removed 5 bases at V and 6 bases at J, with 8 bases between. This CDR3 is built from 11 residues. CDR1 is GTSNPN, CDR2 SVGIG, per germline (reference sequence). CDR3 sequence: CAWRQTNEQFF. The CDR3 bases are TGTGCCTGGCGACAGACCAATGAGCAGTTCTTC.

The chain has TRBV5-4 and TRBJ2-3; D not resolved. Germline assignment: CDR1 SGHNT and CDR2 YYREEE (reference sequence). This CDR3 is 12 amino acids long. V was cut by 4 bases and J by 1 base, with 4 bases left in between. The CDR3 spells CASSIGTDTQYF. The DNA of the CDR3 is TGTGCCAGCAGCATTGGCACAGATACGCAGTATTTT.

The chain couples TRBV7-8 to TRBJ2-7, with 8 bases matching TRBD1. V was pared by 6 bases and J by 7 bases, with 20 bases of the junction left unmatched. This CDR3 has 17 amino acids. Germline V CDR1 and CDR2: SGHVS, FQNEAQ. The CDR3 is CASSPLGWGRGHREQYF. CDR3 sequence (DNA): TGTGCCAGCAGTCCCCTGGGCTGGGGCAGGGGGCATCGGGAGCAGTACTTC.

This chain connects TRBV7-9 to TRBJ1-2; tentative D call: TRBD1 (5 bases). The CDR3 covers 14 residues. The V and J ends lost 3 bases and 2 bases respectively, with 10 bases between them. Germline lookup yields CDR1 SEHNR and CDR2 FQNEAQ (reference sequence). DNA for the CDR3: TGTGCCAGCAGCTTCTCTCAGGGCAACTATGGCTACACCTTC. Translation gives CASSFSQGNYGYTF.

The CDR3 region has the DNA TGCGCCAGCAGTGAGGGGATCCTCTCTGGGGCCAACGTCCTGACTTTC. Residues: CASSEGILSGANVLTF. V usage is TRBV5-1 and J usage is TRBJ2-6, with D perhaps being TRBD1 or TRBD2 (5 bases each). The CDR3 runs 16 residues. Deletions cut 5 bases from V and 0 bases from J, with 12 bases between. Germline-derived CDR1 and CDR2 are SGHRS and YFSETQ.

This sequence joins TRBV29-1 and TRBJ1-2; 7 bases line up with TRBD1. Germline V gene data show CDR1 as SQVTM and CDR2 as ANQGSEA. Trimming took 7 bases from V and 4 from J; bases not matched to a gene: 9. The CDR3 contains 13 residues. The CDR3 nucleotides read TGCAGCGGATGGGAGGGGGCTGGCTATGGCTACACCTTC. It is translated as CSGWEGAGYGYTF.

The CDR3 sequence is CASSPRDRGNEYF. The CDR3 nucleotides are TGTGCCAGCAGTCCCCGGGACAGGGGGAACGAGTACTTC. V gene TRBV12-3 or TRBV12-4 combines with J gene TRBJ2-5, with 11 bases matching TRBD1. CDR3 length: 13 residues. J gave up 12 bases and V 5 bases, and 8 bases lay outside the gene matches.

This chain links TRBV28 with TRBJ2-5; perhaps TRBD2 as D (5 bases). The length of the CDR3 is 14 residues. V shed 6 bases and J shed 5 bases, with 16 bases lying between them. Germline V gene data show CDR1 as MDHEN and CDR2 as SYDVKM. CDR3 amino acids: CASSTPSRGETQYF. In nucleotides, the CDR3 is TGTGCCAGCAGCACCCCTTCAAGAGGGGAGACCCAGTACTTC.